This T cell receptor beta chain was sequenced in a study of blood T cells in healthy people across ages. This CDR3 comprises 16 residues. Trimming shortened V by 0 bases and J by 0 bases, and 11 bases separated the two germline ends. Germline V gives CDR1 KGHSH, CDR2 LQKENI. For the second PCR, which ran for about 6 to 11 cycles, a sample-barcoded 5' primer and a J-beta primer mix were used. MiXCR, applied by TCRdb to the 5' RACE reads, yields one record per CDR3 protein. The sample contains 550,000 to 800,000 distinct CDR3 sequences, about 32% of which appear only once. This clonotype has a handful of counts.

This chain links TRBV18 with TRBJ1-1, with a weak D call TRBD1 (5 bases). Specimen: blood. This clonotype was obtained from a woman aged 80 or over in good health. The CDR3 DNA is TGTGCCAGCTCACCACCGTCCCGGGGGGTGAACACTGAAGCTTTCTTT. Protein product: CASSPPSRGVNTEAFF.